This entry lists 20 T cell receptor beta chains sequenced from one sample in a study of identical twins. One entry per CDR3 protein, called by TCRdb with MiXCR from the 5' RACE reads. The repertoire holds approximately 690,000 distinct CDR3 sequences, around 6% seen once, with 1.5% to 2% in the top ten. The sequencing sample was made of naive T cells sorted from blood. All receptors come from a man younger than 35 in good health.

This clonotype was counted at least ten times. The chain couples TRBV20-1 to TRBJ2-7; 10 positions agree with TRBD1. The CDR3 has 12 amino acids. The ends lost 6 bases at V and 6 bases at J; junction bases unmatched: 5. Germline V gene data show CDR1 as DFQATT and CDR2 as SNEGSKA (reference sequence). CDR3 DNA: TGCAGTGCCAGGACAGGGGGGGGCGAGCAGTACTTC. This encodes CSARTGGGEQYF.

There are a few counts of this clonotype. The V and J genes are TRBV15 and TRBJ2-3, with 8 bases fitting TRBD1. CDR3 size: 17 residues. Germline V CDR1 and CDR2: LNHNV, YYDKDF (reference sequence). With 5 bases clipped from V and 2 bases from J, the junction kept 12 bases outside the gene matches. CDR3 loop: CATSGGQGAGPTDTQYF. The CDR3, as DNA: TGTGCCACCAGCGGGGGGCAGGGGGCGGGACCCACAGATACGCAGTATTTT.

This clonotype was recorded at least ten times. This chain connects TRBV6-1 to TRBJ2-2, with TRBD2 matching over 16 bases. The CDR3 spans 18 residues. Unmatched junction bases numbered 8, after V lost 6 bases and J lost 4 bases. Looked up from germline, CDR1 is MNHNS and CDR2 is SASEGT. The CDR3 bases are TGTGCCAGCAGCTCGGGACTAGCGGGAGGGCCCAGCACCGGGGAGCTGTTTTTT. It yields the protein CASSSGLAGGPSTGELFF.

This clonotype was recorded many times. The rearrangement joins TRBV20-1 to TRBJ2-7, with 7 nucleotides matching TRBD1. Germline CDR1 is DFQATT and CDR2 is SNEGSKA (reference sequence). The J segment lost 3 bases and the V segment lost 7 bases, leaving 6 bases of the junction unmatched. The CDR3 totals 12 residues. The CDR3 here is CSVKTGFYEQYV. DNA of the CDR3: TGCAGTGTCAAGACAGGGTTCTACGAGCAGTACGTC.

The chain recombines TRBV18 with TRBJ1-4, with D possibly TRBD1 on 5 matching bases. The V gene lost 6 bases and the J gene lost 11 bases, with 22 bases spanning the gap. CDR1 KGHSH and CDR2 LQKENI come from the germline V gene. This CDR3 comprises 15 residues. The CDR3 coding sequence is TGTGCCAGCTCGCCTAATGAGGGGCAGGCGGGGAAACTGTTTTTT. Its protein is CASSPNEGQAGKLFF.

This clonotype was picked up a small number of times. V and J are TRBV12-3 or TRBV12-4 and TRBJ1-5, with 8 nucleotides matching TRBD1. V shed 5 bases, J shed 9 bases, and the junction held 12 bases outside the gene matches. The CDR3 runs 15 residues. CDR3 sequence (DNA): TGTGCCAGCAGTGGTCCGACAGGGGATGGTTGGCCCCAGCATTTT. Translating gives CASSGPTGDGWPQHF.

The rearrangement links TRBV2 to TRBJ2-7; D is perhaps TRBD1 (5 bases). V was pared by 3 bases and J by 2 bases, with 14 bases between. The germline V gene encodes CDR1 SNHLY and CDR2 FYNNEI. This CDR3 comprises 15 residues. The CDR3 nucleotides read TGTGCCAGCAGTGAGGAGACAGTAGGTACCTACGAGCAGTACTTC. Translated, it gives CASSEETVGTYEQYF.

This clonotype was recorded many times. The chain couples TRBV20-1 to TRBJ2-2, with 9 bases fitting TRBD2. The CDR3 runs 16 residues. V was clipped by 7 bases and J by 2 bases; unmatched bases: 11. Germline CDR1 DFQATT, CDR2 SNEGSKA (reference sequence). Here the CDR3 reads CSVGGRVSSNTGELFF. CDR3 nucleotide sequence: TGCAGTGTAGGCGGGAGGGTCTCTTCAAACACCGGGGAGCTGTTTTTT.

This clonotype was counted many times. The chain's CDR3 is CASSRGDSSYEQYF. The CDR3 DNA sequence: TGTGCCAGCAGCCGCGGGGACAGCTCCTACGAGCAGTACTTC. The chain links TRBV7-9 to TRBJ2-7; perhaps TRBD1 as D (7 bases). With 5 bases removed from V and 0 bases from J, the gap between germline ends came to 11 bases. Germline V gene data show CDR1 as SEHNR and CDR2 as FQNEAQ (reference sequence). The CDR3 contains 14 residues.

This clonotype was observed many times. The V and J genes are TRBV12-3 or TRBV12-4 and TRBJ1-5; D remains unclear. The CDR3 loop spans 14 amino acids. V was trimmed by 6 bases and J by 3 bases, leaving 12 bases between them. CDR3 amino acids: CASSYGRNNQPQHF. The CDR3 DNA reads as TGTGCCAGCAGCTATGGACGGAACAATCAGCCCCAGCATTTT.

This clonotype was observed a handful of times. The chain recombines TRBV5-1 with TRBJ2-3; 10 positions agree with TRBD2. The length of the CDR3 is 16 residues. The ends lost 5 bases at V and 4 bases at J; junction bases unmatched: 10. Germline V lookup: CDR1 SGHRS, CDR2 YFSETQ. CDR3 amino acids: CASRREAAGGPDTQYF. CDR3 coding DNA: TGCGCCAGCAGGAGGGAGGCAGCGGGAGGGCCAGATACGCAGTATTTT.

This clonotype was recorded a few times. The genes are TRBV11-2 and TRBJ2-3, with 9 bases lining up with TRBD1. CDR1 is SGHAT, CDR2 FQNNGV, per germline. This CDR3 contains 18 residues. Trimming took 3 bases from V and 0 from J; bases not matched to a gene: 10. Here the CDR3 reads CASSFTIFGTGSTDTQYF. DNA for the CDR3: TGTGCCAGCAGCTTTACAATCTTCGGGACAGGGAGCACAGATACGCAGTATTTT.

This clonotype was counted ten times or more. The CDR3 nucleotides are TGTGCCAGCAGCCTCCAAGCAGGGGGGACCCCCTACAATGAGCAGTTCTTC. The encoded protein is CASSLQAGGTPYNEQFF. J is TRBJ2-1 and V is TRBV6-1, with D perhaps TRBD1 (7 bases). Trimming left V 6 bases short and J 2 bases short, with 20 bases between. The CDR3 is 17 residues long. Germline V lookup: CDR1 MNHNS, CDR2 SASEGT.

The rearrangement links TRBV7-9 to TRBJ2-7; maybe TRBD1 (5 bases). In germline, CDR1 is SEHNR, CDR2 FQNEAQ (reference sequence). Trimming removed 5 bases at V and 3 bases at J, with 17 bases between. There are 15 residues in the CDR3. CDR3 residues: CASSPNLQENYEQYV. The CDR3 region has the DNA TGTGCCAGCAGCCCCAACCTACAGGAGAACTACGAGCAGTACGTC.

This clonotype came up a few times. The chain combines TRBV18 with TRBJ2-7; the D gene is possibly TRBD1 (5 bases). This CDR3 contains 17 residues. The V end was cut by 2 bases, the J end by 6 bases, with 23 bases between. Germline values: CDR1 KGHSH, CDR2 LQKENI. The chain's CDR3 is CASSPTINPSTESEQYF. The CDR3 DNA reads as TGTGCCAGCTCACCAACCATTAACCCTTCGACAGAGTCCGAGCAGTACTTC.

This clonotype has only a few counts. Written as DNA, the CDR3 is TGTGCCAGCAGCGGGCAGGGCCCAAGGGGCCAGTACTTC. Its protein product is CASSGQGPRGQYF. The rearrangement uses TRBV5-6 and TRBJ2-5, with D possibly being TRBD1 (5 bases). V lost 4 bases, J lost 10 bases, and 17 bases lay in between. Germline V gene lookup returns CDR1 SGHDT and CDR2 YYEEEE. The CDR3 contains 13 residues.

This clonotype appeared many times. The genes are TRBV7-6 and TRBJ2-1; TRBD2 agrees at 13 bases. The V and J ends lost 3 bases and 4 bases, in that order; junction bases with no gene match: 9. Germline assignment: CDR1 SGHVS and CDR2 FNYEAQ. This CDR3 region has 18 residues. CDR3 in DNA: TGTGCCAGCAGCTTGGGTAAACGGACTAGCGGGGGTTACAATGAGCAGTTCTTC. This sequence encodes CASSLGKRTSGGYNEQFF.

This clonotype was counted a few times. This chain connects TRBV23-1 to TRBJ2-7; 9 nucleotides match TRBD1. TRBV23-1 falls under the ORF class, with uncertain function. The CDR3 covers 16 residues. V lost 4 bases and J lost 3; bases outside the gene matches: 10. In DNA, the CDR3 is TGCGCCAGCAGTCCCACCGGGACAGGGAGTGACTACGAGCAGTACGTC. Its translation is CASSPTGTGSDYEQYV.

This clonotype was seen repeatedly, ten times or more. The chain employs TRBV5-1 and TRBJ2-1, with 10 bases that match TRBD2. CDR3 length equals 16 residues. Trimming at V came to 4 bases and at J to 4 bases, leaving 8 bases not matched to a gene. CDR1 is SGHRS, CDR2 YFSETQ, per germline. The CDR3 spells CASSAGLAINYNEQFF. DNA of the CDR3: TGCGCCAGCAGCGCGGGACTAGCGATCAATTACAATGAGCAGTTCTTC.

This clonotype turned up a few times. The rearrangement joins TRBV7-6 to TRBJ1-4, with TRBD1 matching over 8 bases. Germline-derived CDR1 and CDR2 are SGHVS and FNYEAQ. There are 15 residues in the CDR3. J was trimmed by 0 bases and V by 5 bases; bases with no gene match: 2. CDR3 coding DNA: TGTGCCAGCAGCATGACAGGGGCAACTAATGAAAAACTGTTTTTT. Translated, it gives CASSMTGATNEKLFF.